The entry that follows covers one T cell receptor beta chain sequence. The clone's antigen remains unknown. No per-base quality is available; no much larger clone lies one base away. Other DNA sequences in the sample encode the same CDR3. This sample was taken from a study of control samples from healthy donors and cancer patients (dated by TCRdb to about 2020). Library construction relied on the immunoSEQ multiplex PCR assay. Sourced from immuneACCESS, this table was stored by TCRdb with only in-frame sequences that have V and J called. A share of the clones is absent; for the studies checked, an unresolved V gene accounts for under half, and the remainder has no known explanation. The sample has 200,000 to 250,000 clones on record, roughly 94% of them singletons. The ten most abundant clones make up about 1.6% of the sample. The germline V gene provides CDR1 MNHEY and CDR2 SVGAGI. Trimming at the junction amounts to 8 bases on V and 1 base on J, and the germline ends lie 9 bases apart. Its CDR3 holds 13 amino acids, cysteine through phenylalanine. Only the CDR3 region is kept as DNA, spanning 39 bases read in frame from base 1.

Sequencing used blood. The chain links TRBV6-5 with TRBJ1-3, with the D gene call left open. This sequence was found in a man in his fifties or sixties in good health. The CDR3 here reads CASGELSGNTIYF. The DNA is as follows: TGTGCCAGCGGGGAGTTATCTGGAAACACCATATATTTT.